Listed below are T cell receptor beta chains from one sample, sequenced in a study of long-term antiretroviral therapy in people with HIV. The assay was immunoSEQ multiplex PCR, and TCRdb's table has in-frame clones only and misses some. The table lists about 24,000 clones, roughly 87% of them singletons. This specimen was unsorted PBMCs, taken 1.8 years before starting antiretroviral therapy. The source of these receptors is a man aged 50 or older with HIV. Each CDR3 is given with its conserved first and last residue. Fields, in order: clone size, V gene, D gene, J gene, CDR3 protein, CDR3 DNA. A D gene is named only where the DNA matches it firmly. Only part of the rows carry a size: once, few, many, or a class if the clone is expanded.

.,TRBV5-1,.,TRBJ1-6,CASSLSPRQNNSPLHF,TGCGCCAGCAGCTTAAGCCCGCGGCAGAATAATTCACCCCTCCACTTT
once,TRBV5-8,.,TRBJ1-1,CASSLLNTEAFF,TGTGCCAGCAGCTTATTGAACACTGAAGCTTTCTTT
.,TRBV7-9,TRBD2,TRBJ2-3,CASSAGLAGVTDTQYF,TGTGCCAGCAGCGCCGGGCTAGCGGGAGTTACAGATACGCAGTATTTT
.,TRBV12-5,.,TRBJ2-5,CASGLVPGGGETQYF,TGTGCTAGTGGTTTGGTGCCCGGGGGCGGGGAGACCCAGTACTTC
.,TRBV2,TRBD2,TRBJ2-1,CASTTSGVYNEQFF,TGTGCCAGCACAACTAGCGGGGTGTACAATGAGCAGTTCTTC
few,TRBV5-4,.,TRBJ1-3,CASSGPYPSGNTIYF,TGTGCCAGCAGCGGTCCCTACCCCTCTGGAAACACCATATATTTT
.,TRBV5-5,.,TRBJ2-7,CASSSNGNWVYYEQYF,TGTGCCAGCAGCTCGAACGGGAACTGGGTTTACTACGAGCAGTACTTC
.,TRBV5-6,.,TRBJ1-6,CASSFGRGNSPLHF,TGTGCCAGCAGCTTTGGCAGGGGTAATTCACCCCTCCACTTT
.,TRBV4-2,.,TRBJ2-7,CASSQDWAGLRSSYEQYF,TGTGCCAGCAGCCAAGATTGGGCAGGGCTACGAAGCTCCTACGAGCAGTACTTC
.,TRBV9,TRBD2,TRBJ2-3,CASSVGLAATDTQYF,TGTGCCAGCAGCGTAGGGCTAGCGGCCACAGATACGCAGTATTTT
.,TRBV6-6,.,TRBJ1-2,CASSYREKLYGYTF,TGTGCCAGCAGTTACCGGGAGAAATTGTATGGCTACACCTTC
.,TRBV7-2,.,TRBJ1-2,CASSFLGFNYGYTF,TGTGCCAGCAGCTTCCTGGGATTTAACTATGGCTACACCTTC
.,TRBV5-5,.,TRBJ2-5,CASSLVPDQETQYF,TGTGCCAGCAGCTTGGTCCCAGACCAAGAGACCCAGTACTTC
.,TRBV11-1,.,TRBJ1-6,CASSLVGQGNSPLHF,TGTGCCAGCAGCTTAGTTGGGCAGGGGAATTCACCCCTCCACTTT
.,TRBV6-1,.,TRBJ2-1,CASSEEARAGWRGSYNEQFF,TGTGCCAGCAGTGAAGAAGCACGGGCTGGCTGGAGAGGGTCATACAATGAGCAGTTCTTC
.,TRBV6-1,.,TRBJ1-6,CASSDTESYNSPLHF,TGTGCCAGCAGTGATACAGAGTCCTATAATTCACCCCTCCACTTT
.,TRBV11-3,.,TRBJ2-2,CASSLDTGHLNTGELFF,TGTGCCAGCAGCTTAGATACTGGACACCTTAACACCGGGGAGCTGTTTTTT